This T cell receptor beta chain was observed in a study of Ad26.COV2.S vaccination and SARS-CoV-2 variants. Study conclusions and caveats: Vaccine and placebo groups showed comparable non-spike TCR breadth.

Assay: immunoSEQ multiplex PCR; the TCRdb copy retains only in-frame clones and omits some. The sample consists of over 300,000 clones, roughly 85% of them appearing once. Germline CDR1 KGHDR, CDR2 SFDVKD. The CDR3 is 15 amino acids. V dropped 4 bases and J dropped 2 bases, with 13 bases sitting between them. About this clone itself: No antigen is known for it.

Regarding treatment: some 19 received Ad26.COV2.S at low or high dose, single or two shots; five or six received placebo; per-sample allocation not given. The study sampled participants on day 63 after the first vaccine or placebo injection. The chain employs TRBV24-1 and TRBJ2-5; D is possibly TRBD2 (6 bases). Sequencing was performed on peripheral blood, taken in a trial of Ad26.COV2.S vaccine versus placebo. The receptor was isolated from a person between 18 and 59 years old who received the Ad26.COV2.S COVID-19 vaccine or a placebo. The CDR3 protein is CATSDSKGTQETQYF. CDR3 sequence (DNA): TGTGCCACCAGTGACTCAAAGGGGACTCAAGAGACCCAGTACTTC.